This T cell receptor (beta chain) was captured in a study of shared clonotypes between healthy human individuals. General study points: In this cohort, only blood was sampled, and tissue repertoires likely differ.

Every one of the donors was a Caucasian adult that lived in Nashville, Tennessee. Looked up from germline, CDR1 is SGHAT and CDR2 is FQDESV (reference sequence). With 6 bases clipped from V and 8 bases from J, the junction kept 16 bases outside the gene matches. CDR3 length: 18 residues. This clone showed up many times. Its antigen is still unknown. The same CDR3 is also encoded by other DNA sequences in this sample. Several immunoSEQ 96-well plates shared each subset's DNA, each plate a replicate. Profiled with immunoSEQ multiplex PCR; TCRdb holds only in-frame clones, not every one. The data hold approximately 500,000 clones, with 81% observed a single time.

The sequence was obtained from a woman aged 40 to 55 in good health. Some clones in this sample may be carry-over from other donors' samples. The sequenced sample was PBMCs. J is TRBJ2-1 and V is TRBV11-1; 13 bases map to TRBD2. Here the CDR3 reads CASRKRGGGTSGIYEQFF. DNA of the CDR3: TGTGCCAGCAGAAAACGGGGTGGCGGGACTAGCGGGATCTATGAGCAGTTCTTC.